This T cell receptor beta chain originates from a study of tumor and adjacent non-tumor tissue in lung cancer. Across the whole study: Stage I to III disease affected 10 men and 5 women aged roughly 31 to 76. Findings and limits, study-wide: Higher tumor TCR diversity was associated with shorter survival.

For this clonotype: Its cognate antigen is unknown. One base away lies a much larger clone, so this may be a sequencing read error.

This sample's RNA came from whole unsorted tissue. Distant lung tissue was collected more than 3 cm away from the tumor edge. Germline CDR1 MNHEY, CDR2 SVGAGI. The CDR3 extends over 15 amino acids. The library came from three nested PCR rounds adapted from ARM-PCR protocols. One entry per CDR3 protein results from TCRdb running MiXCR on the multiplex PCR reads. The table records tens of thousands of distinct CDR3 sequences, around 70% of them present only once. Sequencing was performed on distant non-tumor lung tissue. The chain has TRBV6-5 and TRBJ2-5; 10 bases fit TRBD2. The TCR sequence derives from a woman aged 45 to 65 with non-small cell lung cancer. CDR3 amino acids: CANSWTSGKSETQYF. DNA of the CDR3: TGTGCCAACAGTTGGACTAGCGGAAAATCGGAGACCCAGTACTTC.